The entry below describes one T cell receptor beta chain. Antigen unknown. These data are taken from a study of cytomegalovirus exposure and HLA in healthy donors. Findings and limits, study-wide: DRB1 showed the most TCR associations and HLA-C the fewest in a later analysis, as rates varied by HLA locus. As was reported, the classifier diagnosed cytomegalovirus status with high specificity and sensitivity.

Vbeta (60) and Jbeta (13) primers were used in the PCR. Repertoires were generated with immunoSEQ multiplex PCR, while TCRdb's copy carries only in-frame clones and drops some. The sample has approximately 210,000 clones, 70% to 80% seen once. This CDR3 has 15 residues. Germline V CDR1 and CDR2: PRHDT, FYEKMQ (reference sequence). V lost 5 bases and J 0 bases, leaving 13 bases between the germline ends. This chain connects TRBV13 to TRBJ1-1; unclear D gene. Sequences were obtained from PBMCs. The sequence came from a male donor in good health and CMV-seropositive. The CDR3 here is CASSTATSMNTEAFF. The DNA of the CDR3 is TGTGCCAGCAGCACTGCCACTAGTATGAACACTGAAGCTTTCTTT. Filled out from reference TRBV13 and TRBJ1-1, the complete variable domain reads AAGVIQSPRHLIKEKRETATLKCYPIPRHDTVYWYQQGPGQDPQFLISFYEKMQSDKGSIPDRFSAQQFSDYHSELNMSSLELGDSALYFCASSTATSMNTEAFFGQGTRLTVV.